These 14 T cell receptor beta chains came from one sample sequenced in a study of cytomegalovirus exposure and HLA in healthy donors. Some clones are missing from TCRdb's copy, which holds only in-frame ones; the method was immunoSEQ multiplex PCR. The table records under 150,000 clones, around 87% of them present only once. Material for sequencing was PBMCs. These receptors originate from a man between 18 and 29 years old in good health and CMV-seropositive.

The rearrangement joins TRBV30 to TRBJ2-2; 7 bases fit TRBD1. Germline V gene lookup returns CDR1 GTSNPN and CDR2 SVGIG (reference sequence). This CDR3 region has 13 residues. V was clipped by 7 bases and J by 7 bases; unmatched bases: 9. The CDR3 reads CALRGQSGGELFF. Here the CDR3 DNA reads TGTGCCTTGAGGGGACAGAGTGGCGGGGAGCTGTTTTTT.

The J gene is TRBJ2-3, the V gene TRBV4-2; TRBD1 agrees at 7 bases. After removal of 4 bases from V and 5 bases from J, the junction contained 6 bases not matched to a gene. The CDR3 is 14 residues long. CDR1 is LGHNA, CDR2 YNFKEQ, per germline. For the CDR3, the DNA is TGTGCCAGCAGCCTCACAGGGGCAAAAGATACGCAGTATTTT. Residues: CASSLTGAKDTQYF.

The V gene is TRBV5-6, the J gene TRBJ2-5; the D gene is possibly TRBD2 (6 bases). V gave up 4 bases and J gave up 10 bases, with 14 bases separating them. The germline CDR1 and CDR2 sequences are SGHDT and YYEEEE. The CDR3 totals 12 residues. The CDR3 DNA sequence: TGTGCCAGCAGCGATTCCGTGGGACTCCAGTACTTC. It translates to CASSDSVGLQYF. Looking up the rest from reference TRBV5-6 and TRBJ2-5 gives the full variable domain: DAGVTQSPTHLIKTRGQQVTLRCSPKSGHDTVSWYQQALGQGPQFIFQYYEEEERQRGNFPDRFSGHQFPNYSSELNVNALLLGDSALYLCASSDSVGLQYFGPGTRLLVL.

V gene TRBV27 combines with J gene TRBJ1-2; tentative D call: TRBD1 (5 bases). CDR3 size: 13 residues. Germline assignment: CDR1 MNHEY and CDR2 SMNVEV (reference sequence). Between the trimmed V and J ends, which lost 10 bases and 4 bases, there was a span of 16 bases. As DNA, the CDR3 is TGTGCCACCGCCCGCGGGGGAACCTATGGCTACACCTTC. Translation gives CATARGGTYGYTF.

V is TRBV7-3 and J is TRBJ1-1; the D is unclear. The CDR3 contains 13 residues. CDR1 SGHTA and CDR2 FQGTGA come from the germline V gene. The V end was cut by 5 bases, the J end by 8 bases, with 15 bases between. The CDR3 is CASSPSAGVEAFF. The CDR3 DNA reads TGTGCCAGCAGCCCCAGCGCGGGAGTCGAAGCTTTCTTT. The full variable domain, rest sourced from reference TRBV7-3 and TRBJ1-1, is GAGVSQTPSNKVTEKGKYVELRCDPISGHTALYWYRQSLGQGPEFLIYFQGTGAADDSGLPNDRFFAVRPEGSVSTLKIQRTERGDSAVYLCASSPSAGVEAFFGQGTRLTVV.

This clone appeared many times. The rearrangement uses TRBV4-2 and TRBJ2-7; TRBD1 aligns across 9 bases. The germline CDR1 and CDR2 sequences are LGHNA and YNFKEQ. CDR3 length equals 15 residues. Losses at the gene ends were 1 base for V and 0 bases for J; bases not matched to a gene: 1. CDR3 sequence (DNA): TGTGCCAGCAGCCAAGGACAGGGGGACTCCTACGAGCAGTACTTC. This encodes CASSQGQGDSYEQYF.

In DNA form, the CDR3 reads TGTGCCAGCAGCCCCCAGGTCGGGGGGTCCGGGGAGCTGTTTTTT. Translating it yields CASSPQVGGSGELFF. V gene TRBV9 combines with J gene TRBJ2-2; 7 nucleotides align to TRBD2. This CDR3 is 15 amino acids long. Germline values: CDR1 SGDLS, CDR2 YYNGEE. The V gene end was trimmed by 4 bases and the J gene end by 6 bases; junction bases not matched to a gene: 9.

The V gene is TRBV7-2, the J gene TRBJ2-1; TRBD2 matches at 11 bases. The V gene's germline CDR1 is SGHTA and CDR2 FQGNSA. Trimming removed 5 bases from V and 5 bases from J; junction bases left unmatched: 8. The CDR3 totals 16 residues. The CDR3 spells CASSNPGLAENNEQFF. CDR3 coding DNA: TGTGCCAGCAGCAACCCGGGACTAGCGGAGAACAATGAGCAGTTCTTC.

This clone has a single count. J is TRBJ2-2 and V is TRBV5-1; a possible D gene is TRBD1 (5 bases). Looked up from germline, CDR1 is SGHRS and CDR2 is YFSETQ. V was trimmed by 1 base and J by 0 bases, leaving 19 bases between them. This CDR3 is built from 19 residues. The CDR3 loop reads CASSLRGFSYDANTGELFF. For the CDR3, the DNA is TGCGCCAGCAGCTTGAGGGGTTTCTCCTACGACGCGAACACCGGGGAGCTGTTTTTT.

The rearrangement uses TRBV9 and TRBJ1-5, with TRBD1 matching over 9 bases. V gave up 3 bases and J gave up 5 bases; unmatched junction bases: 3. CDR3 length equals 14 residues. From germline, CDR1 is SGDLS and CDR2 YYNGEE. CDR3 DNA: TGTGCCAGCAGCGAGACAGGGGGAGATCAGCCCCAGCATTTT. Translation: CASSETGGDQPQHF.

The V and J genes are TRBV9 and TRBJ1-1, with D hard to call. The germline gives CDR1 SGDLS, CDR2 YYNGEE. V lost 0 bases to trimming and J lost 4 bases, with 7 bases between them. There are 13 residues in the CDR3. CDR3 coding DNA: TGTGCCAGCAGCGTAGAGTTGAGCACTGAAGCTTTCTTT. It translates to CASSVELSTEAFF. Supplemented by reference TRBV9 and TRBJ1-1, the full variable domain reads DSGVTQTPKHLITATGQRVTLRCSPRSGDLSVYWYQQSLDQGLQFLIQYYNGEERAKGNILERFSAQQFPDLHSELNLSSLELGDSALYFCASSVELSTEAFFGQGTRLTVV.

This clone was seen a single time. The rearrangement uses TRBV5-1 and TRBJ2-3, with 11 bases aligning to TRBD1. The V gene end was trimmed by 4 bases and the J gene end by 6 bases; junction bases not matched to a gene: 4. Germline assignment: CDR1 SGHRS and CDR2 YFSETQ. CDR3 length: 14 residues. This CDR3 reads CASSHGTGGDTQYF. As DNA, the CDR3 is TGCGCCAGCAGCCACGGGACAGGGGGTGATACGCAGTATTTT.

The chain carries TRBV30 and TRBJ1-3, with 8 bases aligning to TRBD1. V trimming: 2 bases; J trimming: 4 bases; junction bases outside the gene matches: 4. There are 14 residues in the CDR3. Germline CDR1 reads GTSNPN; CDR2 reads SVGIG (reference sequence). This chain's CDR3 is CAWSRTGRGNTIYF. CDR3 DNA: TGTGCCTGGAGTAGGACAGGGCGAGGAAACACCATATATTTT.

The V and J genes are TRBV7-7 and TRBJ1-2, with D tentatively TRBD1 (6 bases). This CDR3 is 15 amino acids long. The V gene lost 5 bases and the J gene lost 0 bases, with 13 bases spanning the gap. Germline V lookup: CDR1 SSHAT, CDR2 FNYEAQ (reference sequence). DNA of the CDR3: TGTGCCAGCAGCCAACAGGGACCCTCTAACTATGGCTACACCTTC. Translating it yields CASSQQGPSNYGYTF. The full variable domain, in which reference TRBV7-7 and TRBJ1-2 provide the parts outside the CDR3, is GAGVSQSPRYKVTKRGQDVTLRCDPISSHATLYWYQQALGQGPEFLTYFNYEAQPDKSGLPSDRFSAERPEGSISTLTIQRTEQRDSAMYRCASSQQGPSNYGYTFGSGTRLTVV.